A single TCR beta chain is shown here with its context. Its antigen is as yet unknown. Its ends do not fully match the called genes, so a read error is possible. PCR employed 60 Vbeta and 13 Jbeta primers. Data came from immunoSEQ multiplex PCR; TCRdb stores just in-frame clones and leaves some out. The sample holds 100,000 to 150,000 clones, around 70% seen once. The germline V gene has CDR1 GTSNPN and CDR2 SVGIG (reference sequence). The CDR3 is 13 residues long. This entry comes from a study of cytomegalovirus exposure and HLA in healthy donors. The study, taken as a whole, reports: Certain indistinguishable V segments, among them TRBV6-2 and TRBV6-3, were excluded.

This sequence was found in a woman aged 45-65 years in good health and CMV-seropositive. The chain joins TRBV30 to TRBJ2-7; maybe TRBD2 (6 bases). Sequenced input: PBMCs. CDR3 amino acids: CAWRETLAYEKYF. The CDR3 nucleotides read TGTGCCTGGAGGGAGACACTAGCCTACGAGAAGTACTTC.